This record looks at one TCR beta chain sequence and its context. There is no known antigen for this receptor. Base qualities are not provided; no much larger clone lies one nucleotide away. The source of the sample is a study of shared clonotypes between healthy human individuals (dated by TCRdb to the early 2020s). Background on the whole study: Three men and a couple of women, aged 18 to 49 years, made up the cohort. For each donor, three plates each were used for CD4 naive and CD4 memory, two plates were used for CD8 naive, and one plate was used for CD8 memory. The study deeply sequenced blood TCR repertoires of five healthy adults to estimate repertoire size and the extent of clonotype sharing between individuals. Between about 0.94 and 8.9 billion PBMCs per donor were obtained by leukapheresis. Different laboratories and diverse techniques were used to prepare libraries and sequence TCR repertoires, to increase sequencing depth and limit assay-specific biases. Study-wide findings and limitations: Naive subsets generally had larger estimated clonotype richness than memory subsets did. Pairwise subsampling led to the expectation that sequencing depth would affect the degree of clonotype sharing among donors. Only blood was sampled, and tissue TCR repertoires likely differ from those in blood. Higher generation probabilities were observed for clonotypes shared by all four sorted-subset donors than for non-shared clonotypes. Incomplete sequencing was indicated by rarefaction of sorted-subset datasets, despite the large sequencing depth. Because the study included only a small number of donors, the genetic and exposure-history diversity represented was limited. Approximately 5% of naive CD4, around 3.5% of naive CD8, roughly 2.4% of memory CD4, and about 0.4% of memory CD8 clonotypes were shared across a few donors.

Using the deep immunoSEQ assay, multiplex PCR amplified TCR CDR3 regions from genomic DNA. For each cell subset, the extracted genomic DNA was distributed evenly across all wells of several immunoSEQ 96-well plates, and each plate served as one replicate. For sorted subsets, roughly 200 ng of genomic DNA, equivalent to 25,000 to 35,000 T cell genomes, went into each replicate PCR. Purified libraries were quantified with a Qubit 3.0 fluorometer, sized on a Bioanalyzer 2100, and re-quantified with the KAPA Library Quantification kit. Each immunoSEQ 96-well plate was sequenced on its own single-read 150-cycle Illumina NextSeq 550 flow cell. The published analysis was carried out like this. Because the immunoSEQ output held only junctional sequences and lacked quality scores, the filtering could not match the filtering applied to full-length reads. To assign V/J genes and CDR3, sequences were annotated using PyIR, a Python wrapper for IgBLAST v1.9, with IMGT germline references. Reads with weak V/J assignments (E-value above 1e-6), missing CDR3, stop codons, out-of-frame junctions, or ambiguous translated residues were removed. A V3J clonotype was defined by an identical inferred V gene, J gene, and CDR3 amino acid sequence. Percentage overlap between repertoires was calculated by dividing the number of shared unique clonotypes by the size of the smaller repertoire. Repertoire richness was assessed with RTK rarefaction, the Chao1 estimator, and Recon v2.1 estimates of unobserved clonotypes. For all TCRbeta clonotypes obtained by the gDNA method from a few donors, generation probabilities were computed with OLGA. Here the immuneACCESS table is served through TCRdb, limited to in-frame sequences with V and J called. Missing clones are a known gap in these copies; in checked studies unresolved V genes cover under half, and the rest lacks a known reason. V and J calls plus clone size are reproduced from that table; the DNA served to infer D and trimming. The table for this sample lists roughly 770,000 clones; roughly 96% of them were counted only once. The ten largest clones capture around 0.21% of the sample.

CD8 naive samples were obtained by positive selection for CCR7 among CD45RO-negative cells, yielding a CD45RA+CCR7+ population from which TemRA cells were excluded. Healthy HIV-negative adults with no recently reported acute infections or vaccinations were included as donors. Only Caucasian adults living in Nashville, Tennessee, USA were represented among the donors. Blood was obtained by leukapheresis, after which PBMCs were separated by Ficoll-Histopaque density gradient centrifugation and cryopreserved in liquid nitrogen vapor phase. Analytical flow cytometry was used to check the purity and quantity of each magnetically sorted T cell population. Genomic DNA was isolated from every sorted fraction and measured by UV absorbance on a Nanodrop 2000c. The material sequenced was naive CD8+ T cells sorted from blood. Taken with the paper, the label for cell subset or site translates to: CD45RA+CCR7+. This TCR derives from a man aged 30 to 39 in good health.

CDR3 region: CASSPSSGRLYTEAFF. In nucleotides, the sequence is TGTGCCAGCAGCCCCAGTTCAGGCCGGCTGTACACTGAAGCTTTCTTT. The chain links TRBV9 with TRBJ1-1; a confident D gene designation cannot be given. The germline V gene gives CDR1 as SGDLS and CDR2 as YYNGEE. Measured from the cysteine to the phenylalanine, the CDR3 is 16 residues long. Only CDR3 DNA is held: 48 bases, read in frame from base 1. V is reduced by 4 bases and J by 3 bases, leaving a spacing of 19 bases between them.